This T cell receptor beta chain was profiled in a study of cytomegalovirus exposure and HLA in healthy donors. The overall study: Caucasian-associated ancestry cluster membership applied to around 80% of a few hundred genotyped donors. Study-wide results and limits: In an earlier analysis, in fewer than 700 donors, most V segments appeared productive either ~90% or ~30% of the time. Later work showed greater clonal expansion in HLA-associated TCR beta chains than in equally common others.

Germline V gene sequence: CDR1 SGDLS, CDR2 YYNGEE. This CDR3 has 15 residues. Trimming took off 0 bases at V and 2 bases at J, with 8 bases between the two ends. 60 Vbeta and 13 Jbeta primers were used in PCR. TCRdb keeps only in-frame clones here, not all; method: immunoSEQ multiplex PCR. The table lists about 70,000 clones, 86% of them singletons. Note on this clone: Its target is not known.

The chain is built from TRBV9 and TRBJ2-2; weak D call: TRBD1 (6 bases). The sequenced sample was PBMCs. This receptor was obtained from a woman under 40 in good health and CMV-seronegative. The DNA of the CDR3 is TGTGCCAGCAGCGTAGGGACAGCTAACACCGGGGAGCTGTTTTTT. Translating it yields CASSVGTANTGELFF.